The present entry profiles one TCR beta chain with its context. These data come from a study of shared clonotypes between healthy human individuals. The CDR3 contains 13 residues. Germline lookup yields CDR1 SGHAT and CDR2 FQNNGV. Deletions cut 5 bases from V and 5 bases from J, with 12 bases between. Using immunoSEQ multiplex PCR, the repertoire was profiled, and TCRdb retains in-frame clones only, with some absent. The sample includes hundreds of thousands of clones, approximately 79% seen only once; the top ten take 1.5% to 2%. The gene calls are TRBV11-2 and TRBJ2-5; perhaps TRBD2 as D (6 bases). This TCR came from a woman in her thirties in good health. Sequenced sample: memory CD4+ T cells sorted from blood. The subset is: CD45RA-negative fraction. CDR3 in DNA: TGTGCCAGCAGCGATCGGAGCGGGGAGACCCAGTACTTC. It codes for CASSDRSGETQYF.